One and the same sample provided the 16 T cell receptor beta chains below, sequenced in a study of early T cells in non-severe SARS-CoV-2 infection. TCRdb independently ran MiXCR on the 5' RACE reads; one entry per CDR3 protein. Counted here are more than 65,000 distinct CDR3 sequences, roughly 14% occurring once; the ten biggest clones make up less than 5%. The specimen was whole blood, collected at baseline. These receptor sequences come from an adult who was a healthcare worker with PCR-confirmed SARS-CoV-2 infection or an uninfected control (not recorded which).

This clonotype appeared many times. J is TRBJ2-7 and V is TRBV7-2, with D perhaps matching TRBD2 (6 bases). The V and J ends lost 5 bases and 6 bases respectively, with 14 bases between them. The CDR3 runs to 13 residues. Germline V gives CDR1 SGHTA, CDR2 FQGNSA. The CDR3 spells CASSPGTALEQYF. CDR3 DNA: TGTGCCAGCAGCCCCGGGACTGCTCTCGAGCAGTACTTC.

The chain employs TRBV11-1 and TRBJ2-7; TRBD2 matches at 8 bases. J gave up 2 bases and V 4 bases, and 7 bases lay outside the gene matches. The CDR3 contains 15 residues. Per germline, CDR1 SGHAT and CDR2 FQDESV (reference sequence). The chain's CDR3 is CASSWATGGAYEQYF. The CDR3 nucleotides read TGTGCCAGCAGCTGGGCAACGGGAGGGGCCTACGAGCAGTACTTC.

This chain links TRBV27 with TRBJ2-7, with a possible D match to TRBD2 (6 bases). V was cut by 7 bases and J by 2 bases, with 12 bases left in between. The CDR3 runs 13 residues. CDR1 and CDR2 (germline): MNHEY, SMNVEV (reference sequence). Here the CDR3 reads CASIGGDTYEQYF. CDR3 DNA: TGTGCCAGCATTGGAGGGGATACCTACGAGCAGTACTTC.

This clonotype has just a few counts. This chain joins TRBV20-1 and TRBJ2-3, with a weak D call TRBD1 (5 bases). CDR1 DFQATT and CDR2 SNEGSKA come from the germline V gene (reference sequence). CDR3 length: 14 residues. V dropped 6 bases and J dropped 1 base, with 14 bases sitting between them. This chain's CDR3 is CSAREALRTDTQYF. CDR3 coding DNA: TGCAGTGCCAGGGAAGCCCTTCGCACAGATACGCAGTATTTT.

This clonotype has a count of ten or more. The V and J genes are TRBV12-3 or TRBV12-4 and TRBJ2-3; D is perhaps TRBD1 (6 bases). This CDR3 comprises 14 residues. The V gene lost 4 bases and the J gene lost 1 base, with 9 bases spanning the gap. The CDR3 DNA follows: TGTGCCAGCAGTTACCGACAGGGCACAGATACGCAGTATTTT. This translates into CASSYRQGTDTQYF.

This clonotype was seen a few times. This chain connects TRBV6-5 to TRBJ2-7; D uncertain. Germline CDR1 is MNHEY and CDR2 is SVGAGI. Trimming left V 4 bases short and J 6 bases short, with 16 bases between. The CDR3 consists of 14 residues. The CDR3 is CASSWDSGPREQYF. The CDR3 DNA follows: TGTGCCAGCAGTTGGGATTCTGGGCCTCGCGAGCAGTACTTC.

In DNA, the CDR3 is TGTGCCAGCTTGAGGCAGGCTTTCCTCGGGGAGCTGTTTTTT. It encodes CASLRQAFLGELFF. V and J are TRBV6-5 and TRBJ2-2; no firm D call. Deletions cut 8 bases from V and 7 bases from J, with 17 bases between. Germline V gene data show CDR1 as MNHEY and CDR2 as SVGAGI. CDR3 length: 14 residues.

The table lists this clonotype with many counts. The junction differs from germline at one of its ends, possibly a read error. This rearrangement joins TRBV7-2 to TRBJ2-1; 8 nucleotides match TRBD2. Looked up from germline, CDR1 is SGHTA and CDR2 is FQGNSA. The CDR3 is 12 amino acids. CDR3 nucleotide sequence: TGTGCCAGCAGCTGGGCGGGGGGCCCACTTGTCTTC. It yields the protein CASSWAGGPLVF.

V gene TRBV4-1 combines with J gene TRBJ2-3; possibly TRBD2 for D (5 bases). V was trimmed by 0 bases and J by 6 bases, leaving 7 bases between them. Germline-derived CDR1 and CDR2 are MGHRA and YSYEKL. This CDR3 is built from 13 residues. This chain's CDR3 is CASSQESGDTQYF. The CDR3 DNA is TGCGCCAGCAGCCAAGAGAGCGGCGATACGCAGTATTTT.

This rearrangement joins TRBV20-1 to TRBJ2-2; D assignment may be TRBD1 or TRBD2 (5 bases each). V lost 0 bases to trimming and J lost 3 bases, with 11 bases between them. Germline CDR1 DFQATT, CDR2 SNEGSKA (reference sequence). The CDR3 covers 15 residues. CDR3 protein: CSARDVGADTGELFF. For the CDR3, the DNA is TGCAGTGCTAGAGATGTCGGGGCGGACACCGGGGAGCTGTTTTTT.

This clonotype was counted many times. V usage is TRBV9 and J usage is TRBJ2-5; D might be TRBD1 (6 bases). The ends were cut back, 0 bases at V and 2 bases at J, with 8 bases in the middle. The CDR3 length is 14 residues. Germline-derived CDR1 and CDR2 are SGDLS and YYNGEE. This chain's CDR3 is CASSVDTGQETQYF. The CDR3 region has the DNA TGTGCCAGCAGCGTAGACACAGGGCAAGAGACCCAGTACTTC. Using reference TRBV9 and TRBJ2-5 for the parts outside the CDR3, the full variable domain is DSGVTQTPKHLITATGQRVTLRCSPRSGDLSVYWYQQSLDQGLQFLIQYYNGEERAKGNILERFSAQQFPDLHSELNLSSLELGDSALYFCASSVDTGQETQYFGPGTRLLVL.

The chain links TRBV27 to TRBJ2-7, with D possibly matching TRBD2 (5 bases). The V end lost 2 bases, the J end lost 7 bases, and 12 bases lay between the germline ends. The CDR3 contains 13 residues. Germline V gene lookup returns CDR1 MNHEY and CDR2 SMNVEV (reference sequence). The CDR3 loop reads CASSLAGSLEQYF. The DNA for the CDR3 is TGTGCCAGCAGTTTAGCGGGCAGCCTTGAGCAGTACTTC.

This clonotype was seen more than once but under ten times. The V gene is TRBV7-9, the J gene TRBJ1-5, with 7 bases matching TRBD1. This CDR3 is 15 amino acids long. V shed 5 bases and J 5 bases; nucleotides not matched to a gene: 9. The germline gives CDR1 SEHNR, CDR2 FQNEAQ (reference sequence). Here the CDR3 DNA reads TGTGCCAGCAGCATACAAGGGGGCTGGGATCAGCCCCAGCATTTT. Its protein product is CASSIQGGWDQPQHF. Drawing the rest from reference TRBV7-9 and TRBJ1-5, the complete variable domain is DTGVSQNPRHKITKRGQNVTFRCDPISEHNRLYWYRQTLGQGPEFLTYFQNEAQLEKSRLLSDRFSAERPKGSFSTLEIQRTEQGDSAMYLCASSIQGGWDQPQHFGDGTRLSIL.

The chain couples TRBV6-5 to TRBJ2-6; TRBD2 aligns across 9 bases. Trimming took 2 bases from V and 1 from J; bases not matched to a gene: 0. Germline V gene sequence: CDR1 MNHEY, CDR2 SVGAGI. The CDR3 consists of 16 residues. CDR3 sequence reads: CASSYTSGSGANVLTF. CDR3 DNA: TGTGCCAGCAGTTACACTAGCGGGTCTGGGGCCAACGTCCTGACTTTC.

The chain employs TRBV20-1 and TRBJ1-5, with TRBD1 matching 8 bases. The CDR3 length is 15 residues. Germline CDR1 is DFQATT and CDR2 is SNEGSKA (reference sequence). V lost 4 bases, J lost 6 bases, and 11 bases stayed unmatched. For the CDR3, the DNA is TGCAGTGCTACTGTCGGACAGGGTGAGAGTCAGCCCCAGCATTTT. Translating it yields CSATVGQGESQPQHF.

This clonotype was detected only a few times. The chain combines TRBV6-1 with TRBJ2-1, with D possibly matching TRBD1 (7 bases). Germline V gene data show CDR1 as MNHNS and CDR2 as SASEGT. CDR3 length: 15 residues. V lost 5 bases and J lost 7, with 18 bases in between. CDR3 DNA: TGTGCCAGCAGTAGGGAGCCAGGGGGGTTAAATGAGCAGTTCTTC. This gives the protein CASSREPGGLNEQFF.